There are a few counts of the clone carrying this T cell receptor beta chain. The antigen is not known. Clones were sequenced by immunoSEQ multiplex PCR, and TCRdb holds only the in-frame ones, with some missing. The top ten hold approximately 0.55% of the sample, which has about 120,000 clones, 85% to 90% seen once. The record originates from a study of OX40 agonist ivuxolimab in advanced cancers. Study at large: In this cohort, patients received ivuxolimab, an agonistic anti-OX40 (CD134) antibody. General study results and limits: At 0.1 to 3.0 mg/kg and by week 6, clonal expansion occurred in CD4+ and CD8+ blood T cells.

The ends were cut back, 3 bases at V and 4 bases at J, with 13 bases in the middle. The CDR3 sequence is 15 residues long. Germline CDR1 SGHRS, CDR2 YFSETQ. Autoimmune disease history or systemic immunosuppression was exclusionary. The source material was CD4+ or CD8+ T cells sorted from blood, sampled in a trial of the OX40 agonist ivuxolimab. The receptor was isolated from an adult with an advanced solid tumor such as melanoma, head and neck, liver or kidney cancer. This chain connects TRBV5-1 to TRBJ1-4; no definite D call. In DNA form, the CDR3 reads TGCGCCAGCAGCTCCGACGGACGGATTAATGAAAAACTGTTTTTT. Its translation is CASSSDGRINEKLFF.